Sequencing of this T cell receptor (beta chain) was carried out in a study of blood T cells in healthy people across ages. Study outcomes and limitations: A greater number of naive CD4+ cells and higher diversity distinguished long-lived donors from aged donors.

This clonotype occurred many times. The antigen remains undetermined. It was with a sample-barcoded 5' primer and a J-beta primer mix that a second PCR of roughly 7 to 12 cycles was run. Each cDNA molecule carried a tag from a template-switch adaptor that contained 12 random nucleotides. TCRdb itself ran the 5' RACE reads through MiXCR, one entry per CDR3 protein. The table has some 640,000 distinct CDR3 sequences, around 31% seen once. The V and J ends lost 5 bases and 3 bases respectively, with 14 bases between them. The CDR3 totals 16 residues. Germline CDR1 SGHTA, CDR2 FQGTGA. The material sequenced was blood. The V call is TRBV7-3, the J call TRBJ2-6; a weak D match, TRBD2 (5 bases). This receptor was taken from an elderly woman in good health. CDR3 loop: CASSPRVGVGANVLTF. CDR3 DNA: TGTGCCAGCAGCCCCCGGGTCGGGGTTGGGGCCAACGTCCTGACTTTC.